These T cell receptor beta chains were read from a single sample in a study of T cell responses to AZD1222 COVID-19 vaccine. TCRdb's table, derived via immunoSEQ multiplex PCR, lists solely in-frame clones and lacks some. The sample includes approximately 100,000 clones, 88% of them seen just once. Sequenced material: peripheral blood, taken on day 0 of AZD1222 vaccination. The origin of the receptors is an adult in good health. CDR3s include the opening cysteine and the closing phenylalanine or tryptophan. The order of the fields is V gene, J gene, CDR3 length, CDR3 protein.

TRBV20-1,TRBJ2-1,10,CSAGAFEQFF
TRBV11-2,TRBJ1-2,17,CASSSITGGRGWGGYTF
TRBV5-6,TRBJ1-2,14,CASSWGRVLDGYTF
TRBV24-1,TRBJ1-4,16,CASGRTGNSTNEKLFF
TRBV10-3,TRBJ2-2,15,CAIRPGRGYTGELFF
TRBV24-1,TRBJ2-1,13,CATSGTSYNEQFF
TRBV2,TRBJ2-3,14,CASSESRATDTQYF
TRBV15,TRBJ1-4,16,CATSRTTGPTNEKLFF
TRBV28,TRBJ2-5,15,CASSLVGRFQETQYF
TRBV7-3,TRBJ2-3,14,CASSFRGPGDTQYF